The rows below give T cell receptor beta chains drawn from one sample of a study of blood T cell repertoires in COVID-19. Some clones are missing from TCRdb's copy, which holds only in-frame ones; the method was immunoSEQ multiplex PCR. The sample lists about 180,000 clones; about 80% were seen once. The specimen sequenced was peripheral blood. Receptors were obtained from a woman aged 70-85 years with acute or convalescent COVID-19. Both conserved end residues are part of each CDR3. The order of the fields is V gene, J gene, CDR3 protein.

v_gene: TRBV7-8
j_gene: TRBJ2-3
CDR3aa: CASSPRAQEDTQYF

v_gene: TRBV7-9
j_gene: TRBJ2-2
CDR3aa: CASLPGGPVTGELFF

v_gene: TRBV12-3/TRBV12-4
j_gene: TRBJ1-6
CDR3aa: CASSLTREPLHF

v_gene: TRBV9
j_gene: TRBJ1-2
CDR3aa: CASSVGRGNYGYTF

v_gene: TRBV3-1/TRBV3-2
j_gene: TRBJ2-7
CDR3aa: CASSQLTSEYEQYF

v_gene: TRBV5-1
j_gene: TRBJ1-1
CDR3aa: CASATGTVNTEAFF

v_gene: TRBV18
j_gene: TRBJ1-5
CDR3aa: CASSPGQPNQPQHF

v_gene: TRBV6-5
j_gene: TRBJ1-5
CDR3aa: CASSSEGQPQHF

v_gene: TRBV19
j_gene: TRBJ2-2
CDR3aa: CASRRPIGTSGSKVSGELFF

v_gene: TRBV5-5
j_gene: TRBJ1-4
CDR3aa: CASSLGQGRFGEKLFF

v_gene: TRBV7-2
j_gene: TRBJ1-2
CDR3aa: CASSLVGGTGAFYGYTF

v_gene: TRBV24-1
j_gene: TRBJ1-5
CDR3aa: CATSDRTGQGFGQPQHF

v_gene: TRBV6-5
j_gene: TRBJ1-1
CDR3aa: CASSYSLGNTEAFF

v_gene: TRBV30
j_gene: TRBJ2-7
CDR3aa: CAWGPPGARGSYEQYF

v_gene: TRBV5-5
j_gene: TRBJ1-2
CDR3aa: CASRPGQEFYGYTF

v_gene: TRBV3-1/TRBV3-2
j_gene: TRBJ1-5
CDR3aa: CASSPGFDQPQHF

v_gene: TRBV3-1/TRBV3-2
j_gene: TRBJ1-4
CDR3aa: CASSQDWGRPNEKLFF

v_gene: TRBV30
j_gene: TRBJ2-2
CDR3aa: CAWSGGLAGAHGGELFF

v_gene: TRBV18
j_gene: TRBJ1-2
CDR3aa: CASSPPGGRIGYTF

v_gene: TRBV11-2
j_gene: TRBJ1-5
CDR3aa: CASSLESRQPQHF

v_gene: TRBV3-1/TRBV3-2
j_gene: TRBJ2-5
CDR3aa: CASSHLIGTGQETQYF

v_gene: TRBV11-3
j_gene: TRBJ2-1
CDR3aa: CASSLPGSYNEQFF

v_gene: TRBV11-3
j_gene: TRBJ2-2
CDR3aa: CASSLTLTGSNTGELFF

v_gene: TRBV10-3
j_gene: TRBJ2-2
CDR3aa: CAIGGAFNTGELFF

v_gene: TRBV2
j_gene: TRBJ2-1
CDR3aa: CASREDSYNEQFF

v_gene: TRBV24-1
j_gene: TRBJ1-5
CDR3aa: CATSGGTVNQPQHF

v_gene: TRBV7-9
j_gene: TRBJ2-1
CDR3aa: CATAGGGYNEQFF

v_gene: TRBV25-1
j_gene: TRBJ1-1
CDR3aa: CASRGQGATTEAFF

v_gene: TRBV5-1
j_gene: TRBJ2-4
CDR3aa: CASSSGQGQNIQYF

v_gene: TRBV19
j_gene: TRBJ1-5
CDR3aa: CASSIDTVQPQHF

v_gene: TRBV28
j_gene: TRBJ2-2
CDR3aa: CASLGGGDNTGELFF

v_gene: TRBV7-3
j_gene: TRBJ1-6
CDR3aa: CASSLMLGDRGNSPLHF

v_gene: TRBV7-9
j_gene: TRBJ2-7
CDR3aa: CASSFGSGAYEQYF

v_gene: TRBV12-5
j_gene: TRBJ1-5
CDR3aa: CATRGQDNQPQHF

v_gene: TRBV7-3
j_gene: TRBJ2-2
CDR3aa: CASSSIAFANTGELFF

v_gene: TRBV2
j_gene: TRBJ2-3
CDR3aa: CASRGPNPTDTQYF

v_gene: TRBV3-1/TRBV3-2
j_gene: TRBJ2-5
CDR3aa: CASSPSRAGVETQYF